One sample yielded the 25 T cell receptor beta chains listed below, sequenced in a study of blood T cells in healthy people across ages. Alongside a J-beta primer mix, a sample-barcoded 5' primer served in a second PCR lasting 7 to 11 cycles. From the 5' RACE reads, TCRdb called clonotypes with MiXCR, one entry per CDR3 protein. This table holds a few hundred thousand distinct CDR3 sequences, approximately 30% found once. The specimen was blood. These receptors were collected from a woman in her 70s in good health.

The chain couples TRBV4-3 to TRBJ2-2, with 11 bases that match TRBD1. The CDR3 sequence is 17 residues long. Trimming cost V 0 bases and J 5 bases; bases outside gene matches: 5. From germline, CDR1 is LGHNA and CDR2 YSLEER. The CDR3 coding sequence is TGCGCCAGCAGCCAAGAGGCCGGGACAGGGGGAACCGGGGAGCTGTTTTTT. This gives the protein CASSQEAGTGGTGELFF.

To note about this clonotype: One end of the junction varies from germline; a read error may be responsible. CDR3 nucleotides: TGCGCCAGCGGCCAGAGGGTTGCCGGGGGGAGCTCCTACGAGCAGTACTTC. Encoded protein: CASGQRVAGGSSYEQYF. The V call is TRBV4-3, the J call TRBJ2-7; 7 bases align to TRBD2. Germline lookup yields CDR1 LGHNA and CDR2 YSLEER. The CDR3 spans 17 residues.

A few counts support this clonotype. J is TRBJ2-5 and V is TRBV20-1, with 9 positions matching TRBD2. V shed 4 bases, J shed 0 bases, and the junction held 3 bases outside the gene matches. CDR1 DFQATT and CDR2 SNEGSKA come from the germline V gene (reference sequence). The CDR3 extends over 14 amino acids. The CDR3 DNA reads TGCAGTGCTATTCGGACTAGCGACCAAGAGACCCAGTACTTC. It translates to CSAIRTSDQETQYF.

Worth noting for this clonotype: A much larger clone sits a single nucleotide away, making a read error possible. V is TRBV11-2 and J is TRBJ2-5, with D perhaps TRBD1 (5 bases). The CDR3 totals 13 residues. V shed 5 bases and J shed 4 bases, with 11 bases lying between them. Germline CDR1 SGHAT, CDR2 FQNNGV. The CDR3 reads CASSLTASETQYF. The CDR3 coding sequence is TGTGCCAGCAGCCTGACAGCGTCAGAGACCCAGTACTTC.

This chain uses TRBV5-4 with TRBJ2-3, with 9 bases aligning to TRBD1. V lost 4 bases and J lost 2; bases outside the gene matches: 11. Germline lookup yields CDR1 SGHNT and CDR2 YYREEE (reference sequence). The CDR3 totals 17 residues. CDR3 nucleotide sequence: TGTGCCAGCAGCAGCATACAGGGGGCGCCTCTCACAGATACGCAGTATTTT. It translates to CASSSIQGAPLTDTQYF.

This clonotype was counted between two and nine times. V gene TRBV12-3 or TRBV12-4 combines with J gene TRBJ1-5, with 8 bases matching TRBD1. Unmatched junction bases numbered 14, after V lost 6 bases and J lost 4 bases. This CDR3 has 17 residues. Here the CDR3 DNA reads TGTGCCAGCAGCCTTACCCGGAATCGACAGGGGAATCAGCCCCAGCATTTT. Its translation is CASSLTRNRQGNQPQHF.

This chain uses TRBV4-1 with TRBJ1-1, with no clear D. The germline gives CDR1 MGHRA, CDR2 YSYEKL. This CDR3 spans 13 amino acids. V shed 0 bases and J shed 3 bases, with 5 bases lying between them. The CDR3 sequence is CASSQDKDTEAFF. The CDR3 DNA reads as TGCGCCAGCAGCCAAGATAAGGACACTGAAGCTTTCTTT.

This chain joins TRBV7-9 and TRBJ1-2; D is unresolved. Trimming left V 5 bases short and J 6 bases short, with 13 bases between. Per the germline V gene, CDR1 is SEHNR and CDR2 is FQNEAQ (reference sequence). The CDR3 has 13 amino acids. CDR3 in amino acids: CASSPTSDHGYTF. As DNA, the CDR3 is TGTGCCAGCAGCCCGACTTCGGACCATGGCTACACCTTC.

V is TRBV6-1 and J is TRBJ1-2; 7 nucleotides align to TRBD1. CDR1 MNHNS and CDR2 SASEGT come from the germline V gene. The CDR3 spans 13 residues. The ends lost 1 base at V and 8 bases at J; junction bases unmatched: 4. In DNA form, the CDR3 reads TGTGCCAGCAGTGAAGGTTGGGACAGCGGCTACACCTTC. It translates to CASSEGWDSGYTF.

This clonotype was observed a few times. The chain has TRBV7-2 and TRBJ2-4; possible D gene TRBD1, 5 bases. The CDR3 length is 14 residues. CDR1 is SGHTA and CDR2 is FQGNSA in the germline V gene. Trimming took off 3 bases at V and 10 bases at J, with 16 bases between the two ends. CDR3 sequence: CASSFLGGKGIQYF. As DNA, the CDR3 is TGTGCCAGCAGCTTCCTAGGTGGTAAGGGGATTCAGTACTTC.

The rearrangement links TRBV27 to TRBJ1-2, with 7 positions matching TRBD1. Germline CDR1 reads MNHEY; CDR2 reads SMNVEV (reference sequence). CDR3 length equals 14 residues. With V trimmed by 2 bases and J by 4 bases, 4 bases remained unmatched. The DNA for the CDR3 is TGTGCCAGCAGTTTAGGGGGACAGCCCTATGGCTACACCTTC. Translation: CASSLGGQPYGYTF.

This clonotype has only a few counts. The V and J genes are TRBV7-2 and TRBJ2-1; tentatively, D is TRBD2 (5 bases). V was pared by 5 bases and J by 4 bases, with 15 bases between. There are 15 residues in the CDR3. CDR1 SGHTA and CDR2 FQGNSA come from the germline V gene. The CDR3 spells CASSPGGSLYNEQFF. CDR3 in DNA: TGTGCCAGCAGCCCCGGAGGCTCCCTATACAATGAGCAGTTCTTC.

The chain employs TRBV5-1 and TRBJ1-6; D gene uncertain. This CDR3 is built from 14 residues. CDR1 SGHRS and CDR2 YFSETQ come from the germline V gene. Trimming left V 0 bases short and J 12 bases short, with 13 bases between. The CDR3 spells CASSLEADLGPLHF. The CDR3 DNA follows: TGCGCCAGCAGCTTGGAGGCAGATCTGGGACCCCTCCACTTT.

The gene calls are TRBV29-1 and TRBJ1-2; no clear D gene. V was cut by 1 base and J by 8 bases, with 8 bases left in between. Germline CDR1 reads SQVTM; CDR2 reads ANQGSEA. This CDR3 has 11 amino acids. CDR3 sequence: CSVEVRLGYTF. The CDR3 region has the DNA TGCAGCGTTGAAGTGCGTCTCGGCTACACCTTC. Based on the CDR3 plus reference TRBV29-1 and TRBJ1-2, the full variable domain is SAVISQKPSRDICQRGTSLTIQCQVDSQVTMMFWYRQQPGQSLTLIATANQGSEATYESGFVIDKFPISRPNLTFSTLTVSNMSPEDSSIYLCSVEVRLGYTFGSGTRLTVV.

Comments on this clonotype: At one end, the junction sequence differs from germline, possibly due to a read error. The V gene is TRBV7-6, the J gene TRBJ2-7; 8 bases agree with TRBD2. Germline-derived CDR1 and CDR2 are SGHVS and FNYEAQ. CDR3 size: 18 residues. This CDR3 reads CASSPTPAGAFESCEQYF. The CDR3 DNA is TGTGCCAGCAGCCCCACCCCAGCGGGGGCCTTCGAGTCCTGCGAGCAGTACTTC.

The DNA of the CDR3 is TGTGCCATCAGTGAGTCGACGGGGTTGGAAGGATCCCAGCATTTT. Its translation is CAISESTGLEGSQHF. The chain links TRBV10-3 to TRBJ1-5; D is ambiguous. The V end lost 0 bases, the J end lost 11 bases, and 17 bases lay between the germline ends. CDR3 length equals 15 residues. The germline V gene has CDR1 ENHRY and CDR2 SYGVKD.

The chain joins TRBV20-1 to TRBJ1-2; D may be TRBD1 (6 bases). The CDR3 is 11 amino acids. Germline lookup yields CDR1 DFQATT and CDR2 SNEGSKA (reference sequence). Trimming stripped 8 bases from V and 6 bases from J, with 13 bases between. DNA of the CDR3: TGCAGTCCTTGGGGGGCTCATGGCTACACCTTC. Its translation is CSPWGAHGYTF.

The chain is built from TRBV6-6 and TRBJ1-5, with a tentative D call TRBD1 (6 bases). The CDR3 is made up of 14 amino acids. Germline CDR1 is MNHNY and CDR2 is SVGAGI (reference sequence). V lost 2 bases to trimming and J lost 5 bases, with 10 bases between them. DNA for the CDR3: TGTGCCAGCAGTTACGGGGGGGCAGATCAGCCCCAGCATTTT. Its protein is CASSYGGADQPQHF.

This clonotype has at least ten counts. The genes are TRBV20-1 and TRBJ2-1; the D gene could be TRBD1 or TRBD2 (5 bases each). The CDR3 runs to 15 residues. V was shortened by 1 base and J by 0 bases, with 10 bases between the two germline ends. Germline CDR1 is DFQATT and CDR2 is SNEGSKA (reference sequence). CDR3 DNA: TGCAGTGCTAGAGGCAGGGCGGGCTCCTACAATGAGCAGTTCTTC. This sequence encodes CSARGRAGSYNEQFF.

This clonotype was seen at least ten times. CDR3 amino acids: CSARGLSGDEKLFF. Here the CDR3 DNA reads TGCAGTGCTCGCGGACTGTCGGGGGATGAAAAACTGTTTTTT. V and J are TRBV20-1 and TRBJ1-4; D is possibly TRBD1 (5 bases). This CDR3 contains 14 residues. Germline loops: CDR1 DFQATT, CDR2 SNEGSKA (reference sequence). V shed 5 bases and J shed 6 bases, with 16 bases lying between them.

The CDR3 here is CSAFSDPYSGNTIYF. Written as DNA, the CDR3 is TGCAGTGCTTTTTCGGATCCCTACTCTGGAAACACCATATATTTT. V and J are TRBV20-1 and TRBJ1-3; D gene unclear. In germline, CDR1 is DFQATT, CDR2 SNEGSKA (reference sequence). Trimming pared 5 bases from V and 0 bases from J, leaving 14 bases between. The CDR3 is 15 amino acids.

The chain joins TRBV7-8 to TRBJ2-5, with TRBD2 identical over 14 bases. The end of the DNA aligns better with TRBJ2-1, so the J call may be wrong. Germline CDR1 is SGHVS and CDR2 is FQNEAQ. This CDR3 region has 16 residues. In nucleotides, the CDR3 is TGTGCCAGCAGCTTAGCGGGACTAGCGGGGGTTGATGAGCAGTTCTTC. Translating it yields CASSLAGLAGVDEQFF.

The table lists this clonotype with a few counts. The chain recombines TRBV2 with TRBJ1-6, with unresolved D. V gave up 7 bases and J gave up 8 bases, with 9 bases separating them. Germline V gene sequence: CDR1 SNHLY, CDR2 FYNNEI. The CDR3 totals 12 residues. CDR3 sequence reads: CASTYTDSPLHF. The CDR3, as DNA: TGTGCCAGCACTTACACGGATTCACCCCTCCACTTT.

The gene calls are TRBV3-1 and TRBJ1-2; TRBD1 might be the D (6 bases). The V end was cut by 4 bases, the J end by 6 bases, with 15 bases between. The CDR3 consists of 14 residues. The V gene's germline CDR1 is LGHDT and CDR2 YNNKEL (reference sequence). The CDR3 coding sequence is TGTGCCAGCAGCCTCGGGGGGCAGGGGAATGGCTACACCTTC. It translates to CASSLGGQGNGYTF.

There are a few counts of this clonotype. CDR3: CAIGQGANYEQYF. The CDR3 nucleotides read TGTGCCATAGGACAGGGAGCGAACTACGAGCAGTACTTC. V usage is TRBV10-3 and J usage is TRBJ2-7, with 8 positions matching TRBD1. Germline CDR1 reads ENHRY; CDR2 reads SYGVKD. Trimming cost V 9 bases and J 3 bases; bases outside gene matches: 7. The CDR3 length is 13 residues.